The clone carrying this T cell receptor (beta chain) came up once. The data derive from a study of blood T cell repertoires in COVID-19. The V gene end was trimmed by 3 bases and the J gene end by 5 bases; junction bases not matched to a gene: 7. Germline loops: CDR1 SEHNR, CDR2 FQNEAQ (reference sequence). The CDR3 has 15 amino acids. Only in-frame clones appear in the TCRdb table, and some are missing; sequencing was by immunoSEQ multiplex PCR. The sample has a few hundred thousand clones, around 88% seen once. The TCR sequence derives from a woman aged 25 to 39 who had recovered from COVID-19. The sample was peripheral blood. The chain recombines TRBV7-9 with TRBJ1-5, with 7 bases aligning to TRBD1. CDR3 nucleotide sequence: TGTGCCAGCAGCTTGGGACAGCCCGGGGATCAGCCCCAGCATTTT. Translating gives CASSLGQPGDQPQHF.